These 25 T cell receptor beta chains came from one sample sequenced in a study of blood T cell repertoires in COVID-19. The method was immunoSEQ multiplex PCR; TCRdb's version includes in-frame clones alone and lacks a portion of them. This sample carries approximately 220,000 clones, 80% of them seen once, and the ten largest clones take about 7.7%. Material: PBMCs or T cells enriched from blood (not recorded which). The receptors come from a woman in her 40s with acute COVID-19.

This chain uses TRBV9 with TRBJ1-4, with D maybe TRBD1 (5 bases). The CDR3 spans 16 residues. Germline values: CDR1 SGDLS, CDR2 YYNGEE. V was pared by 2 bases and J by 12 bases, with 23 bases between. The CDR3 DNA reads TGTGCCAGCAGCGTTGGTAGTAGGGCCTCCGAAGGGGAACTGTTTTTT. It codes for CASSVGSRASEGELFF. The variable domain in full, with the rest retrieved from reference TRBV9 and TRBJ1-4, is DSGVTQTPKHLITATGQRVTLRCSPRSGDLSVYWYQQSLDQGLQFLIQYYNGEERAKGNILERFSAQQFPDLHSELNLSSLELGDSALYFCASSVGSRASEGELFFGSGTQLSVL.

The chain couples TRBV4-2 to TRBJ2-1; 9 nucleotides agree with TRBD2. The CDR3 spans 15 residues. Germline CDR1 LGHNA, CDR2 YNFKEQ. Trimming cost V 1 base and J 8 bases; bases outside gene matches: 6. Here the CDR3 DNA reads TGTGCCAGCAGCCAAGGTCCAGCGGGAGGTGATGAGCAGTTCTTC. Amino acids: CASSQGPAGGDEQFF.

The genes are TRBV28 and TRBJ2-7, with 9 bases aligning to TRBD1. This CDR3 is built from 14 residues. CDR1 and CDR2 (germline): MDHEN, SYDVKM. The ends lost 6 bases at V and 5 bases at J; junction bases unmatched: 8. The CDR3 sequence is CASSARDRDDEQYF. CDR3 nucleotides: TGTGCCAGCAGCGCCCGGGACAGGGACGACGAGCAGTACTTC.

This clone was counted a single time. The chain uses TRBV6-2 or TRBV6-3 and TRBJ2-7, with 9 positions matching TRBD2. The CDR3 loop spans 18 amino acids. Germline CDR1 and CDR2: MNHEY and SVGEGT. After removal of 2 bases from V and 6 bases from J, the junction contained 17 bases not matched to a gene. CDR3 sequence reads: CASSYQNIIAGVRSEQYF. DNA of the CDR3: TGTGCCAGCAGTTACCAGAACATTATAGCGGGAGTGCGGTCCGAGCAGTACTTC.

This chain joins TRBV28 and TRBJ1-2, with a possible D match to TRBD1 (5 bases). Germline CDR1 is MDHEN and CDR2 is SYDVKM. Trimming left V 5 bases short and J 4 bases short, with 17 bases between. CDR3 length equals 15 residues. Here the CDR3 DNA reads TGTGCCAGCAGTCCGCCGGGGGGTAGACTCTATGGCTACACCTTC. As protein: CASSPPGGRLYGYTF.

V usage is TRBV7-9 and J usage is TRBJ2-2; D is unresolved. Germline-derived CDR1 and CDR2 are SEHNR and FQNEAQ (reference sequence). This CDR3 has 12 residues. V was pared by 11 bases and J by 0 bases, with 7 bases between. The CDR3 region is CAPSPNTGELFF. CDR3 bases: TGTGCCCCGAGCCCGAACACCGGGGAGCTGTTTTTT.

The chain combines TRBV9 with TRBJ1-3; TRBD1 matches at 8 bases. With 0 bases clipped from V and 2 bases from J, the junction kept 4 bases outside the gene matches. Per germline, CDR1 SGDLS and CDR2 YYNGEE. The CDR3 is 16 amino acids. CDR3 nucleotides: TGTGCCAGCAGCGTAGAGGGGACAGGCCCTGGAAACACCATATATTTT. Protein: CASSVEGTGPGNTIYF.

The gene calls are TRBV29-1 and TRBJ1-1, with D possibly matching TRBD1 (6 bases). The ends were cut back, 6 bases at V and 0 bases at J, with 14 bases in the middle. Germline V lookup: CDR1 SQVTM, CDR2 ANQGSEA. This CDR3 is built from 14 residues. The CDR3 DNA follows: TGCAGCGTGATTCCGGGACACATGAACACTGAAGCTTTCTTT. It encodes CSVIPGHMNTEAFF.

This chain connects TRBV19 to TRBJ2-2, with 7 bases lining up with TRBD1. With 4 bases clipped from V and 8 bases from J, the junction kept 10 bases outside the gene matches. Germline CDR1 LNHDA, CDR2 SQIVND (reference sequence). This CDR3 is built from 15 residues. The CDR3, as DNA: TGTGCCAGTAGTACCCGACAGGCCAGGGGGGGGGAGCTGTTTTTT. Protein sequence: CASSTRQARGGELFF.

The chain joins TRBV4-2 to TRBJ2-1; TRBD2 aligns across 9 bases. This CDR3 has 16 residues. With V trimmed by 5 bases and J by 2 bases, 7 bases remained unmatched. Germline assignment: CDR1 LGHNA and CDR2 YNFKEQ. The DNA for the CDR3 is TGTGCCAGCAGCTTTTCGGGCGGGGGGGCCTACAATGAGCAGTTCTTC. Translation gives CASSFSGGGAYNEQFF.

This chain joins TRBV28 and TRBJ1-6, with a tentative D call TRBD1 (6 bases). Germline V gives CDR1 MDHEN, CDR2 SYDVKM. V dropped 5 bases and J dropped 7 bases, with 18 bases sitting between them. The CDR3 sequence is 16 residues long. DNA of the CDR3: TGTGCCAGCAGTACAAACAGGGCGAAGGGGAATTCACCCCTCCACTTT. It encodes CASSTNRAKGNSPLHF.

The rearrangement uses TRBV11-2 and TRBJ2-1; TRBD1 matches 9 bases. The CDR3 spans 15 residues. Trimming at V came to 3 bases and at J to 9 bases, leaving 9 bases not matched to a gene. Germline CDR1 and CDR2: SGHAT and FQNNGV. In DNA, the CDR3 is TGTGCCAGCAGCTTTTTGGGACAGGGAGGTCGTGAGCAGTTCTTC. Translating gives CASSFLGQGGREQFF.

V gene TRBV11-2 combines with J gene TRBJ2-7, with a possible D match to TRBD2 (5 bases). CDR1 is SGHAT and CDR2 is FQNNGV in the germline V gene. Trimming pared 5 bases from V and 8 bases from J, leaving 10 bases between. The CDR3 loop spans 11 amino acids. The DNA for the CDR3 is TGTGCCAGCAGCCCGTCTAGCCAGCAGTACTTC. Protein: CASSPSSQQYF.

V and J are TRBV15 and TRBJ2-3, with TRBD1 identical over 7 bases. There are 16 residues in the CDR3. The ends lost 0 bases at V and 3 bases at J; junction bases unmatched: 6. CDR1 and CDR2 from the germline V gene are LNHNV and YYDKDF (reference sequence). For the CDR3, the DNA is TGTGCCACCAGCAGAGATCGCGAGGGGGCTACAGATACGCAGTATTTT. Its translation is CATSRDREGATDTQYF.

This chain joins TRBV19 and TRBJ1-4, with TRBD1 matching over 8 bases. The CDR3 has 14 amino acids. CDR1 is LNHDA and CDR2 is SQIVND in the germline V gene (reference sequence). J gave up 11 bases and V 0 bases, and 5 bases lay outside the gene matches. The CDR3 is CASSIDWTGWKLFF. CDR3 bases: TGTGCCAGTAGTATAGACTGGACAGGGTGGAAACTGTTTTTT.

The J gene is TRBJ1-4, the V gene TRBV5-1; the D gene is possibly TRBD1 (6 bases). The germline V and J ends were trimmed by 4 bases and 5 bases, with 15 bases remaining between them. CDR1 is SGHRS and CDR2 is YFSETQ in the germline V gene. CDR3 length: 15 residues. The CDR3 bases are TGCGCCAGCAGCCCATCAAGGGGGGGAAATGAAAAACTGTTTTTT. Encoded protein: CASSPSRGGNEKLFF.

The chain couples TRBV7-8 to TRBJ2-1; perhaps TRBD1 as D (5 bases). Germline CDR1 reads SGHVS; CDR2 reads FQNEAQ. The CDR3 is made up of 19 amino acids. The ends were cut back, 0 bases at V and 1 base at J, with 19 bases in the middle. CDR3 loop: CASSLALSRGLGSYNEQFF. The CDR3 nucleotides are TGTGCCAGCAGCTTAGCGCTTAGTAGGGGCTTGGGTTCCTACAATGAGCAGTTCTTC.

This chain connects TRBV28 to TRBJ2-3, with TRBD1 matching over 10 bases. The CDR3 runs to 16 residues. From germline, CDR1 is MDHEN and CDR2 SYDVKM. V was clipped by 5 bases and J by 6 bases; unmatched bases: 11. This CDR3 reads CASSPRWGQGTDTQYF. CDR3 in DNA: TGTGCCAGCAGTCCCCGTTGGGGACAGGGGACGGATACGCAGTATTTT.

This clone has only a few counts. The chain joins TRBV2 to TRBJ1-1, with TRBD1 matching 10 bases. V dropped 2 bases and J dropped 13; count of bases not matched to a gene: 7. The CDR3 sequence is 13 residues long. Germline V gene lookup returns CDR1 SNHLY and CDR2 FYNNEI. In DNA, the CDR3 is TGTGCCAGCAGTGAATCTGGGACAGGGGAGGTTTTCTTT. Its translation is CASSESGTGEVFF.

The rearrangement joins TRBV29-1 to TRBJ1-2; 7 nucleotides line up with TRBD1. The length of the CDR3 is 13 residues. Germline values: CDR1 SQVTM, CDR2 ANQGSEA. V lost 3 bases and J lost 7; bases outside the gene matches: 8. The CDR3 DNA sequence: TGCAGCGTTGATGCCAGGGGGACCGGTGGCTACACCTTC. Its protein is CSVDARGTGGYTF.

The chain joins TRBV10-3 to TRBJ2-2, with 10 bases that match TRBD1. The J segment lost 5 bases and the V segment lost 9 bases, leaving 6 bases of the junction unmatched. This CDR3 has 14 amino acids. From germline, CDR1 is ENHRY and CDR2 SYGVKD. The CDR3 loop reads CAIGTGEGTGELFF. In DNA, the CDR3 is TGTGCCATAGGGACAGGGGAGGGGACCGGGGAGCTGTTTTTT.

The chain links TRBV9 to TRBJ1-2; 7 nucleotides match TRBD1. CDR3 length: 15 residues. The V segment lost 0 bases and the J segment 2 bases; nucleotides outside the gene matches: 4. Per the germline V gene, CDR1 is SGDLS and CDR2 is YYNGEE. In DNA form, the CDR3 reads TGTGCCAGCAGCGTAGGGGACAGATCCAACTATGGCTACACCTTC. The encoded protein is CASSVGDRSNYGYTF.

The V gene is TRBV13, the J gene TRBJ2-1; D is possibly TRBD2 (6 bases). This CDR3 is 13 amino acids long. Trimming shortened V by 6 bases and J by 8 bases, and 14 bases separated the two germline ends. CDR1 is PRHDT and CDR2 is FYEKMQ in the germline V gene (reference sequence). The CDR3 protein is CASRSSVGDEQFF. CDR3 bases: TGTGCCAGCAGGTCTAGCGTGGGCGATGAGCAGTTCTTC.

The chain carries TRBV5-1 and TRBJ1-2, with D possibly TRBD1 on 6 matching bases. Germline CDR1 reads SGHRS; CDR2 reads YFSETQ. This CDR3 has 13 amino acids. Trimming cost V 1 base and J 8 bases, with 12 bases left between them. The CDR3 is CASSLSQGGGYTF. The DNA for the CDR3 is TGCGCCAGCAGCTTGTCACAGGGCGGAGGCTACACCTTC.

As concerns this clone: This same CDR3 is encoded by further DNA sequences in the sample. The chain is built from TRBV30 and TRBJ2-5; 9 nucleotides align to TRBD1. The V segment lost 0 bases and the J segment 4 bases; nucleotides outside the gene matches: 0. Germline lookup yields CDR1 GTSNPN and CDR2 SVGIG (reference sequence). This CDR3 contains 13 residues. The CDR3 sequence is CAWSVQGAETQYF. Here the CDR3 DNA reads TGTGCCTGGAGTGTACAGGGGGCAGAGACCCAGTACTTC. The entire variable domain, with the rest obtained from reference TRBV30 and TRBJ2-5, is as follows: SQTIHQWPATLVQPVGSPLSLECTVEGTSNPNLYWYRQAAGRGLQLLFYSVGIGQISSEVPQNLSASRPQDRQFILSSKKLLLSDSGFYLCAWSVQGAETQYFGPGTRLLVL.